The sequence of this T cell receptor (beta chain) was determined in a study of blood T cell repertoires in COVID-19. Study information: The United States, Italy and Spain supplied acute and convalescent COVID-19 samples. The cDNA or gDNA used as material had been derived from T cells, B-cell-depleted T cells, or PBMCs.

V gave up 1 base and J gave up 7 bases; unmatched junction bases: 3. The germline V gene encodes CDR1 KGHSH and CDR2 LQKENI. The CDR3 is 15 amino acids. Authors' analysis steps: Cell counts per sample came from amplifying reference gene primers. This table comes from immunoSEQ multiplex PCR, and its TCRdb copy is limited to in-frame clones, with some not included. D and trimming were read from the DNA, whereas the V and J calls and clone size are those reported in that table. The sample shows about 93,000 clones, approximately 87% of them seen only once. Input material: peripheral blood. V and J are TRBV18 and TRBJ1-6; 8 nucleotides match TRBD1. The sequence was collected from a human donor with active COVID-19. The donor label of this sample is uncertain. For the CDR3, the DNA is TGTGCCAGCTCACCACTGGACAGGGCCAATTCACCCCTCCACTTT. Its translation is CASSPLDRANSPLHF.